This TCR beta chain originates from a study of T cell clonality in common variable immunodeficiency (dated by TCRdb to about 2015). On this clone itself: Its antigen remains undetermined. The CDR3 goes on 3 residues after the read ends, and that part is filled in from the germline J gene.

For sequencing, equivalent amounts of genomic DNA were input from CVID and control samples. For every sample, a 60 bp segment covering the rearranged TCRbeta CDR3 region was amplified and then sequenced. The immunoSEQ assay, a bias-corrected multiplex PCR with high-throughput sequencing, was employed for TCRbeta amplification. Regarding the original processing steps: Each unique nucleotide sequence was treated as a clone and annotated with V, D and J genes, copy number and frequency. Sequences were labeled productive if in frame, and non-productive if out of frame or containing stop codons. As previously described, clonality was calculated on the basis of Shannon's entropy. The predicted amino acid sequences of productive clones were used to derive mean CDR3 Kyte-Doolittle hydropathy. Scaled V gene usage was hierarchically clustered using Manhattan distance and complete linkage with the R hclust function. Clone sharing by CDR3 amino acid sequence was assessed by resampling 12 repertoires per group over 100 rounds. Repertoires were searched for approximately 70 published EBV-specific and nearly 250 published CMV-specific TCRbeta sequences. A couple of CVID samples that yielded fewer than 10,000 sequences were excluded from the analysis, so roughly 40 CVID repertoires were retained. This is the immuneACCESS table as TCRdb keeps it, with only in-frame sequences that have V and J called. A part of the clones is gone; compared with another copy, unresolved V genes explain less than half, and the rest is unexplained. V and J calls and clone size follow that table, whereas D and trimming were derived from the DNA. This sample holds 30,000 to 40,000 clones in total, without any singletons. Of the sample, about 6.1% is held by the ten largest clones.

As encoded in the germline V gene, CDR1 is SGHTA while CDR2 is FQGNSA. V gives up 5 bases and J gives up 1 base, and the segment between their germline ends measures 11 bases. CDR3 length: 14 amino acids, cysteine to phenylalanine. The DNA has 33 bases, all within the CDR3, and is read from base 1. General conclusions and limits of the study: According to the authors, figuring out what caused the increased clonality in CVID would require sequencing the repertoires of T cell subpopulations. Although equal DNA input was used, an average of about 81,820 unique sequences per sample was obtained for controls, compared with roughly 33,000 for CVID samples. Healthy controls shared more TCRbeta clones with each other than CVID subjects shared among themselves (p < 0.0001). Correlations of repertoire features with clinical complications were constrained by heterogeneity among patients within the CVID cohort. Increased TCRbeta clonality was found in CVID subjects compared with healthy controls (t-test p = 0.018), with the increase being most characteristic of about a third of subjects. CVID TCRbeta sequences were reported to have fewer deletions and N-nucleotide insertions and to lack highly modified clones with 13 or more V deletions.

Standard criteria, namely reduction of serum IgG, IgA and/or IgM below the normal range together with specific antibody deficiency, were applied for the diagnosis of CVID. There were 40 to 50 subjects in the CVID group (29 male and roughly 15 female), ranging in age from roughly 8 to 70 years, with a mean age of around 40. Most CVID patients and most healthy controls were of Caucasian heritage. At the time of study participation, every CVID subject had been on replacement immunoglobulin therapy for at least one year. No CVID subject was ill or taking immunomodulatory or immunosuppressive medication when blood was collected. Heparinized peripheral whole blood samples of about 4.5 to 8.5 ml were collected from each donor. Genomic DNA from adults with common variable immune deficiency (CVID) and from healthy adult controls was used for sequencing of TCRbeta CDR3 repertoires. Diluted blood was density-centrifuged over Hypaque 1077 or Ficoll-Paque to isolate peripheral blood mononuclear cells. Unsorted mononuclear cells served as the source of genomic DNA, which was extracted either by Qiagen column purification or by a centrifugation-based method.

The sequence was collected from a human donor with common variable immunodeficiency. Sequenced sample: peripheral blood mononuclear cells. The rearranged chain carries TRBV7-2 and TRBJ2-5; TRBD1 might be the D gene, on 6 matching bases. The DNA read from the CDR3 is TGTGCCAGCAGCCGGACAGTGCTCCAAGAGACC. It translates as CASSRTVLQET. The whole CDR3 sequence reads CASSRTVLQETQYF.